This TCR beta chain was captured by sequencing in a study of Ad26.COV2.S vaccination and SARS-CoV-2 variants. Study as a whole: Donor participated within the Ad26.COV2.S arm of the COV1001 trial. Intramuscular Ad26.COV2.S at 5x10^10 or 1x10^11 viral particles. Study results and caveats: Similar non-spike TCR breadth was seen in vaccine and placebo recipients.

The V and J ends lost 2 bases and 7 bases respectively, with 6 bases between them. Germline V gives CDR1 LNHDA, CDR2 SQIVND (reference sequence). CDR3 length: 13 residues. Profiling relied on immunoSEQ multiplex PCR, and the TCRdb table lists in-frame clones only, not all of them. The profile covers 300,000 to 350,000 clones, with approximately 90% appearing a single time and around 5% taken by the ten largest. This clone has a single count. Its antigen is not identified. Regarding treatment: over 15 received Ad26.COV2.S at low or high dose, single or two shots; roughly 5 received placebo; per-sample allocation not given. Day 63 after the first vaccine or placebo injection was the time point for sampling. Immunization relied on an Ad26 vector, which expressed Wuhan-strain SARS-CoV-2 spike.

This sequence originates from a person between 18 and 59 years old who received the Ad26.COV2.S COVID-19 vaccine or a placebo. This chain uses TRBV19 with TRBJ1-6; D is unclear. The specimen was peripheral blood, collected in a trial of Ad26.COV2.S vaccine versus placebo. CDR3 coding DNA: TGTGCCAGTAGTATAAACGGGAATTCACCCCTCCACTTT. It encodes CASSINGNSPLHF.